The 16 T cell receptor beta chains reported below all come from one sample, sequenced in a study of neoadjuvant anti-PD-1 for oral cavity cancer. Assay used: immunoSEQ multiplex PCR; TCRdb lists only in-frame clones, some missing. The sample consists of approximately 43,000 clones, 77% of them appearing once. Time point described: after neoadjuvant nivolumab, at surgical resection. Sample: PBMCs, taken after nivolumab (anti-PD-1) treatment. The receptors shown here come from a person between 40 and 80 years old with oral cavity squamous cell carcinoma.

The chain combines TRBV7-2 with TRBJ1-4; possibly TRBD1 for D (5 bases). V lost 3 bases and J 3 bases, leaving 8 bases between the germline ends. The germline gives CDR1 SGHTA, CDR2 FQGNSA. The CDR3 is 14 residues long. The CDR3, as DNA: TGTGCCAGCAGCTTGGGGCCCTCTAATGAAAAACTGTTTTTT. Translated, it gives CASSLGPSNEKLFF.

The V and J genes are TRBV9 and TRBJ2-6; tentatively, D is TRBD1 (5 bases). Trimming pared 4 bases from V and 2 bases from J, leaving 13 bases between. Germline assignment: CDR1 SGDLS and CDR2 YYNGEE. The CDR3 contains 16 residues. The CDR3 nucleotides are TGTGCCAGCAGCCCCCGGGCAGGGACTGGGGCCAACGTCCTGACTTTC. Translated: CASSPRAGTGANVLTF.

This clone appeared a single time. V gene TRBV20-1 combines with J gene TRBJ2-1; D tentatively reads TRBD1 or TRBD2 (5 bases each). The CDR3 consists of 11 residues. Germline V gene data show CDR1 as DFQATT and CDR2 as SNEGSKA (reference sequence). V dropped 3 bases and J dropped 6 bases, with 6 bases sitting between them. The CDR3 nucleotides are TGCAGTGCTAGCGGGACCAATGAGCAGTTCTTC. This translates into CSASGTNEQFF.

This chain connects TRBV4-1 to TRBJ2-7; D gene uncertain. The germline V gene encodes CDR1 MGHRA and CDR2 YSYEKL. The V end was cut by 8 bases, the J end by 6 bases, with 17 bases between. The CDR3 runs 13 residues. Here the CDR3 reads CASRDPRSGEQYF. The DNA of the CDR3 is TGCGCCAGCCGCGACCCCCGATCGGGCGAGCAGTACTTC.

This chain connects TRBV30 to TRBJ2-1, with a tentative D call TRBD2 (5 bases). V was pared by 8 bases and J by 4 bases, with 15 bases between. CDR1 GTSNPN and CDR2 SVGIG come from the germline V gene (reference sequence). The CDR3 consists of 13 residues. The CDR3 DNA follows: TGTGCCGAGGACTTCTCCGTTTACAATGAGCAGTTCTTC. It is translated as CAEDFSVYNEQFF.

V gene TRBV28 combines with J gene TRBJ2-1; no clear D gene. The CDR3 sequence is 15 residues long. V was trimmed by 6 bases and J by 5 bases, leaving 17 bases between them. Germline V gene lookup returns CDR1 MDHEN and CDR2 SYDVKM. Here the CDR3 DNA reads TGTGCCAGCAGCCTCGGACGATGGACGAACAATGAGCAGTTCTTC. Translated: CASSLGRWTNNEQFF. The complete variable domain, with remaining parts taken from reference TRBV28 and TRBJ2-1, reads DVKVTQSSRYLVKRTGEKVFLECVQDMDHENMFWYRQDPGLGLRLIYFSYDVKMKEKGDIPEGYSVSREKKERFSLILESASTNQTSMYLCASSLGRWTNNEQFFGPGTRLTVL.

This chain uses TRBV6-5 with TRBJ2-1, with a possible D match to TRBD1 (6 bases). V lost 7 bases and J 7 bases, leaving 14 bases between the germline ends. The CDR3 covers 13 residues. Germline-derived CDR1 and CDR2 are MNHEY and SVGAGI. The CDR3, as DNA: TGTGCCAGCACAGGGGTTTTGTCAAATGAGCAGTTCTTC. Protein: CASTGVLSNEQFF.

J is TRBJ1-1 and V is TRBV6-4; TRBD1 might be the D (5 bases). The CDR3 totals 14 residues. V lost 2 bases, J lost 11 bases, and 18 bases lay in between. Germline lookup yields CDR1 MRHNA and CDR2 SNTAGT. CDR3 DNA sequence: TGTGCCAGCAGTGACCTTCGACAGTTCCACGGCGCTTTCTTT. It is translated as CASSDLRQFHGAFF.

This clone appeared a single time. This rearrangement joins TRBV7-9 to TRBJ2-3; TRBD1 matches at 7 bases. Losses at the gene ends were 5 bases for V and 2 bases for J; bases not matched to a gene: 7. Germline V gives CDR1 SEHNR, CDR2 FQNEAQ (reference sequence). There are 15 residues in the CDR3. This chain's CDR3 is CASSSRQGFTDTQYF. Written as DNA, the CDR3 is TGTGCCAGCAGCAGCCGACAGGGTTTCACAGATACGCAGTATTTT.

Here the CDR3 reads CASSLGVGADQPQHF. The CDR3 DNA is TGTGCCAGCAGCTTAGGGGTAGGGGCGGATCAGCCCCAGCATTTT. The rearrangement joins TRBV7-9 to TRBJ1-5; D is perhaps TRBD1 (5 bases). Trimming shortened V by 1 base and J by 5 bases, and 12 bases separated the two germline ends. The CDR3 loop spans 15 amino acids. Germline loops: CDR1 SEHNR, CDR2 FQNEAQ (reference sequence).

The chain joins TRBV7-2 to TRBJ2-5; TRBD2 agrees at 12 bases. The J segment lost 7 bases and the V segment lost 1 base, leaving 10 bases of the junction unmatched. The CDR3 is 17 residues long. Germline CDR1 SGHTA, CDR2 FQGNSA. CDR3 protein: CASSLELAGGSRGTQYF. CDR3 in DNA: TGTGCCAGCAGCTTAGAACTAGCGGGGGGTTCCCGGGGGACCCAGTACTTC.

Only a few counts were recorded for this clone. The chain has TRBV5-1 and TRBJ1-1; D possibly corresponds to TRBD1 (6 bases). Germline-derived CDR1 and CDR2 are SGHRS and YFSETQ. The CDR3 spans 14 residues. V was clipped by 2 bases and J by 5 bases, with 13 bases between them. The CDR3 sequence: CASSLSRGQTEAFF. The CDR3 nucleotides read TGCGCCAGCAGCTTAAGTAGAGGACAGACTGAAGCTTTCTTT.

J is TRBJ2-3 and V is TRBV28; possibly TRBD2 for D (6 bases). Deletions cut 10 bases from V and 3 bases from J, with 14 bases between. Germline CDR1 and CDR2: MDHEN and SYDVKM. The CDR3 covers 13 residues. CDR3 DNA: TGTGCCACCAATCGGGAGTTGACAGATACGCAGTATTTT. This codes for CATNRELTDTQYF.

J is TRBJ1-3 and V is TRBV30; 8 bases are a match to TRBD1. The junction had 22 bases not matched to a gene; V was cut back by 2 bases and J by 10 bases. Per germline, CDR1 GTSNPN and CDR2 SVGIG (reference sequence). The CDR3 runs to 18 residues. In nucleotides, the CDR3 is TGTGCCTGGAGTCGTTCCTCACTCACCGGGACAGGTCTATGGACCATATATTTT. Translated, it gives CAWSRSSLTGTGLWTIYF.

The V and J genes are TRBV27 and TRBJ2-6; D is uncertain. The CDR3 extends over 19 amino acids. Trimming took off 2 bases at V and 1 base at J, with 18 bases between the two ends. Germline CDR1 reads MNHEY; CDR2 reads SMNVEV (reference sequence). DNA of the CDR3: TGTGCCAGCAGTTTAAATATCATATTAGGGTTTTCTGGGGCCAACGTCCTGACTTTC. This encodes CASSLNIILGFSGANVLTF. Drawing the rest from reference TRBV27 and TRBJ2-6, the complete variable domain is EAQVTQNPRYLITVTGKKLTVTCSQNMNHEYMSWYRQDPGLGLRQIYYSMNVEVTDKGDVPEGYKVSRKEKRNFPLILESPSPNQTSLYFCASSLNIILGFSGANVLTFGAGSRLTVL.

The chain combines TRBV19 with TRBJ1-2, with TRBD1 identical over 10 bases. Per germline, CDR1 LNHDA and CDR2 SQIVND (reference sequence). The CDR3 sequence is 16 residues long. J gave up 3 bases and V 6 bases, and 10 bases lay outside the gene matches. CDR3 protein: CASRGIRQGADYGYTF. The CDR3 DNA is TGTGCCAGTAGGGGTATCCGACAGGGGGCTGACTATGGCTACACCTTC.